These 7 T cell receptor beta chains originate from one sample sequenced in a study of T cell clonotyping in hematopoietic cell transplantation. Some clones are missing from TCRdb's copy, which holds only in-frame ones; the method was immunoSEQ multiplex PCR. The profile shows 15,000 to 20,000 clones, around three quarters of them singletons. Time point given: recipient sample about 28 days before transplant, after cytoreduction. The material sequenced was peripheral blood mononuclear cells, taken before stem cell transplant. Receptor source: a man aged 55-75 years with acute myeloid leukemia. Some clones in this sample may be carry-over from other donors' samples.

V and J are TRBV4-3 and TRBJ1-4; D gene ambiguous. This CDR3 has 14 residues. The germline CDR1 and CDR2 sequences are LGHNA and YSLEER. Deletions cut 8 bases from V and 4 bases from J, with 14 bases between. As DNA, the CDR3 is TGCGCCAGCCAAGCGGTAGGGAGTAATGAAAAACTGTTTTTT. Its translation is CASQAVGSNEKLFF.

This sequence joins TRBV2 and TRBJ1-2; the D gene is possibly TRBD1 (5 bases). Germline V CDR1 and CDR2: SNHLY, FYNNEI. The CDR3 extends over 15 amino acids. Trimming removed 4 bases from V and 4 bases from J, with 16 bases in between. The CDR3 loop is CASSGAGGEAYGYTF. CDR3 sequence (DNA): TGTGCCAGCAGTGGGGCGGGAGGGGAAGCCTATGGCTACACCTTC.

This chain joins TRBV30 and TRBJ1-2; 7 nucleotides line up with TRBD1. Trimming took 2 bases from V and 3 from J; bases not matched to a gene: 9. Germline V CDR1 and CDR2: GTSNPN, SVGIG (reference sequence). The CDR3 is made up of 15 amino acids. CDR3 DNA: TGTGCCTGGAGTCCGGAGAGGGGACAGTACTATGGCTACACCTTC. As protein: CAWSPERGQYYGYTF.

The J gene is TRBJ1-1, the V gene TRBV4-2; D is perhaps TRBD1 (5 bases). CDR3 size: 15 residues. V was clipped by 0 bases and J by 0 bases, with 8 bases between them. Germline lookup yields CDR1 LGHNA and CDR2 YNFKEQ. For the CDR3, the DNA is TGTGCCAGCAGCCAAGACAAGGACATGAACACTGAAGCTTTCTTT. It encodes CASSQDKDMNTEAFF.

This clone showed up just once. This sequence joins TRBV9 and TRBJ2-7; maybe TRBD1 (5 bases). The V end was cut by 2 bases, the J end by 3 bases, with 18 bases between. CDR1 is SGDLS, CDR2 YYNGEE, per germline. CDR3 length equals 16 residues. DNA of the CDR3: TGTGCCAGCAGCGTGGGGCTGGAAGGGGCCTTCTACGAGCAGTACTTC. Protein sequence: CASSVGLEGAFYEQYF.

The CDR3 DNA is TGTGCCAGTAGTATGGGGGACATCAATCAGCCCCAGCATTTT. The encoded protein is CASSMGDINQPQHF. V usage is TRBV19 and J usage is TRBJ1-5; D is perhaps TRBD1 (6 bases). Germline values: CDR1 LNHDA, CDR2 SQIVND (reference sequence). CDR3 length equals 14 residues. Trimming stripped 3 bases from V and 3 bases from J, with 9 bases between.

The chain combines TRBV4-2 with TRBJ1-2; D is perhaps TRBD1 (5 bases). The germline V gene has CDR1 LGHNA and CDR2 YNFKEQ. Trimming pared 1 base from V and 0 bases from J, leaving 15 bases between. The CDR3 is made up of 17 amino acids. The chain's CDR3 is CASSQGNTGVTNYGYTF. CDR3 sequence (DNA): TGTGCCAGCAGCCAAGGCAACACAGGCGTTACTAACTATGGCTACACCTTC.